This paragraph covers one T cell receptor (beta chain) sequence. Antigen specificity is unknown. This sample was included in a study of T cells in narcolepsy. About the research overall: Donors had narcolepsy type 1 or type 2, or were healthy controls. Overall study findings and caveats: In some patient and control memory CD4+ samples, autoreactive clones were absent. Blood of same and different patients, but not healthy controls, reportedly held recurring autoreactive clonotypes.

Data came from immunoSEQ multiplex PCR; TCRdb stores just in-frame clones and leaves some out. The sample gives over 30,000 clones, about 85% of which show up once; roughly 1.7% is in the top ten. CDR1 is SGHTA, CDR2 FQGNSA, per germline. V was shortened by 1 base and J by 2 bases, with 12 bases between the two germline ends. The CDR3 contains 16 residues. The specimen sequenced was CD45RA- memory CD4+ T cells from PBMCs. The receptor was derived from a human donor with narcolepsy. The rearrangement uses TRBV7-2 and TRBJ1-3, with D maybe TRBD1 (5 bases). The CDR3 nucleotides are TGTGCCAGCAGCTTAGTCGAAACAGGAACTGGAAACACCATATATTTT. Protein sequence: CASSLVETGTGNTIYF. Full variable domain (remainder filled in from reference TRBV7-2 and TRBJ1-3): GAGVSQSPSNKVTEKGKDVELRCDPISGHTALYWYRQSLGQGLEFLIYFQGNSAPDKSGLPSDRFSAERTGGSVSTLTIQRTQQEDSAVYLCASSLVETGTGNTIYFGEGSWLTVV.